This T cell receptor beta chain was captured in a study of identical twins. This clonotype was counted at least ten times. What it binds is not known. CDR3 length: 14 amino acids. Trimming stripped 1 base from V and 4 bases from J, with 8 bases between. Germline V gives CDR1 SEHNR, CDR2 FQNEAQ (reference sequence). Broader study findings: Fewer insertions marked abundant cord blood beta clonotypes; young adult naive trended weakly, memory not at all.

The authors used template switching to add a universal primer site and gave cDNA unique molecular identifiers. TCRdb reprocessed the 5' RACE reads with MiXCR, giving one entry per CDR3 protein. The sample consists of 270,000 or so distinct CDR3 sequences, 6.5% to 9.5% of them appearing once. The same sample was also used in a study of yellow fever vaccine responses in identical twins. From that report: Twins' vaccine T cell responses were reported to seem partly convergent and partly personalized.

Specimen: CD8+ T cells sorted from blood. The V and J genes are TRBV7-9 and TRBJ1-5; D may be TRBD1 (6 bases). This TCR came from a woman aged 18-29 years in good health. The CDR3 sequence: CASSLEGGNQPQHF. In DNA, the CDR3 is TGTGCCAGCAGCTTAGAAGGGGGTAATCAGCCCCAGCATTTT.